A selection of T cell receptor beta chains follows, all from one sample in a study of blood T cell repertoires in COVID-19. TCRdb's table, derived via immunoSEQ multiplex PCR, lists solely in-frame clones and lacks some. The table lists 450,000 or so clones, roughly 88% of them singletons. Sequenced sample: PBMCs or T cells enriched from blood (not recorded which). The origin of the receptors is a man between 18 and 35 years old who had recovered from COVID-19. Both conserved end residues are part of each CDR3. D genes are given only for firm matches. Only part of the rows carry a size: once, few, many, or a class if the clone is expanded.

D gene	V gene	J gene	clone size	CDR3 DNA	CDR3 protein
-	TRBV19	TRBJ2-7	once	TGTGCCAGTAGTGTATCCCGCTACGAGCAGTACTTC	CASSVSRYEQYF
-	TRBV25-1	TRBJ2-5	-	TGTGCCAGCAGTGCACGAGCGGGAGAGACCCAGTACTTC	CASSARAGETQYF
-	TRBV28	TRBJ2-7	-	TGTGCCAGCAGTTCCCTCGATCAGGGCTACGAGCAGTACTTC	CASSSLDQGYEQYF
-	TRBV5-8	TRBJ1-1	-	TGTGCCAGCAGCTCTGCTGGGAAGCGGATGAACACTGAAGCTTTCTTT	CASSSAGKRMNTEAFF
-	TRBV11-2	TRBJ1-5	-	TGTGCCAGCAGTCCAGACAGCCATAGCAATCAGCCCCAGCATTTT	CASSPDSHSNQPQHF
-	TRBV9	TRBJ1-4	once	TGTGCCAGCAGCGTAGCGTACAGTGCAACTAATGAAAAACTGTTTTTT	CASSVAYSATNEKLFF
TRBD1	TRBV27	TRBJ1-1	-	TGTGCCAGCAGTTTCGGGACAGAGAACACTGAAGCTTTCTTT	CASSFGTENTEAFF
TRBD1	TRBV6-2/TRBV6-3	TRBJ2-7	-	TGTGCCAGCAGTTACGCGATGGACGGGACAGGGGACTCCTACGAGCAGTACTTC	CASSYAMDGTGDSYEQYF
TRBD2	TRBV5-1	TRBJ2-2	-	TGCGCCAGCCGGTCCCTTCTAGCGGTCGCGAACACCGGGGAGCTGTTTTTT	CASRSLLAVANTGELFF
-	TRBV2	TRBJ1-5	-	TGTGCCAGCAGAAGGGGAATAGGTCAGCCCCAGCATTTT	CASRRGIGQPQHF
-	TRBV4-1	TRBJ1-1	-	TGCGCCAGCAGACTACGTACTACCGCTGAAGCTTTCTTT	CASRLRTTAEAFF
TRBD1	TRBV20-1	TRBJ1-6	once	TGCAGTGCTAGTTCCCCAGGGGGATATAATTCACCCCTCCACTTT	CSASSPGGYNSPLHF
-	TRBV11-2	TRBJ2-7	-	TGTGCCAGCAGCTCAAACAGGGTCTACGAGCAGTACTTC	CASSSNRVYEQYF